A selection of T cell receptor beta chains follows, all from one sample in a study of control samples from healthy donors and cancer patients. Data came from immunoSEQ multiplex PCR; TCRdb stores just in-frame clones and leaves some out. The sample has tens of thousands of clones; over 85% are singletons. Sequencing input: blood. The receptor source for this set is a man aged 50-59 years in good health. Both conserved end residues are part of each CDR3. D genes are given only for firm matches. Clone size is stated in some rows and not others, as once, few, many or a class when expanded.

d_gene | j_gene | abundance | v_gene | CDR3nt | CDR3aa
. | TRBJ1-5 | . | TRBV27 | TGTGCCAGCGCCTCATATATAAGGGATCAGCCCCAGCATTTT | CASASYIRDQPQHF
. | TRBJ1-3 | . | TRBV5-1 | TGCGCCAGCAGCCCGGACGGGGGGTCTGGAAACACCATATATTTT | CASSPDGGSGNTIYF
TRBD1 | TRBJ1-5 | . | TRBV7-2 | TGTGCCAGCACGGGACAGGCGGGGAACCAGCCCCAGCATTTT | CASTGQAGNQPQHF
. | TRBJ1-1 | . | TRBV9 | TGTGCCAGCAGCGTAGGATTTGGCAGGGAAGCTTTCTTT | CASSVGFGREAFF
. | TRBJ2-3 | few | TRBV30 | TGTGCCTGGGGGGGGCGAAGCACAGATACGCAGTATTTT | CAWGGRSTDTQYF
. | TRBJ1-4 | . | TRBV21-1 | TGTGCCAGCAGCAAAGGGAGGGGACAGCCTAATGAAAAACTGTTTTTT | CASSKGRGQPNEKLFF
. | TRBJ2-7 | . | TRBV15 | TGTGCCACCAGCAGCGCAGAATGGGACGAGCAGTACTTC | CATSSAEWDEQYF
TRBD2 | TRBJ2-3 | . | TRBV7-2 | TGTGCCAGCAGCTCACAAGCGGGACTCACCACAGATACGCAGTATTTT | CASSSQAGLTTDTQYF
TRBD2 | TRBJ2-1 | . | TRBV29-1 | TGCAGCGGGGAGCGGGGGGGCTACAATGAGCAGTTCTTC | CSGERGGYNEQFF
TRBD1 | TRBJ2-1 | . | TRBV13 | TGTGCCAGCAGCCTACAGGGGCTAAACGGGCGCAATGAGCAGTTCTTC | CASSLQGLNGRNEQFF
. | TRBJ2-7 | . | TRBV6-1 | TGTGCCAGCAGTGAACGAGGTGGCTACGAGCAGTACTTC | CASSERGGYEQYF
. | TRBJ2-2 | . | TRBV19 | TGTGCCAGTAGAAAGGACAGAGCGAACACCGGGGAGCTGTTTTTT | CASRKDRANTGELFF
. | TRBJ1-2 | . | TRBV29-1 | TGCAGCGTTGTGGGGACCCTATATGGCTACACCTTC | CSVVGTLYGYTF
. | TRBJ2-7 | . | TRBV10-3 | TGTGCCATCAGTGAGTCGATGCACAAAGGGTACGAGCAGTACTTC | CAISESMHKGYEQYF
TRBD1 | TRBJ1-2 | . | TRBV6-5 | TGTGCCAGCAGTTACGAGGACAGGGGCTATGGCTACACCTTC | CASSYEDRGYGYTF
. | TRBJ1-5 | . | TRBV18 | TGTGCCAGCTCACCACTAGGAGGATGGAATCAGCCCCAGCATTTT | CASSPLGGWNQPQHF
TRBD1 | TRBJ2-7 | . | TRBV15 | TGTGCCACCAGCAGACGCCCGGGACAGATCGTCCACGAGCAGTACTTC | CATSRRPGQIVHEQYF
. | TRBJ1-1 | . | TRBV20-1 | TGCAGTGCTTCTCTGAACACTGAAGCTTTCTTT | CSASLNTEAFF
. | TRBJ2-7 | . | TRBV3-1/TRBV3-2 | TGTGCCAGCAGTTCCGGCTTCCTAAGAGAGCAGTACTTC | CASSSGFLREQYF
. | TRBJ1-2 | . | TRBV18 | TGTGCCAGCTCACACGACACGAGGGATAACTATGGCTACACCTTC | CASSHDTRDNYGYTF
TRBD1 | TRBJ1-4 | . | TRBV9 | TGTGCCAGCAGCGTAGCTACAGGGGGGACAAATGAAAAACTGTTTTTT | CASSVATGGTNEKLFF
TRBD1 | TRBJ1-1 | . | TRBV2 | TGTGCCAGCAGTGTGCAGGGGGCGCGTACTGAAGCTTTCTTT | CASSVQGARTEAFF